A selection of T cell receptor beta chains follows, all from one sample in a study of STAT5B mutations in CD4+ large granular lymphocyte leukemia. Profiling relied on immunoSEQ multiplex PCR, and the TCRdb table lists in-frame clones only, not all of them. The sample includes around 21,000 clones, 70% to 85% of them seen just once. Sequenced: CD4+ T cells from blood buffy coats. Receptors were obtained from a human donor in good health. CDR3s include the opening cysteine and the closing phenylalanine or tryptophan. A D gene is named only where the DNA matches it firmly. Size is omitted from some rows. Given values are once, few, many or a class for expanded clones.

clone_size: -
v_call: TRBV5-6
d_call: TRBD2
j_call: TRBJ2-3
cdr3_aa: CASSLGPSGRADTQYF
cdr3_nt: TGTGCCAGCAGCCTGGGGCCTAGCGGGAGAGCAGATACGCAGTATTTT

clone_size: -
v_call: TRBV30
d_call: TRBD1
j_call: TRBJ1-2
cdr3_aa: CAWYRDRASLGGGYTF
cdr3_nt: TGTGCCTGGTACCGGGACAGGGCTTCCCTAGGCGGTGGCTACACCTTC

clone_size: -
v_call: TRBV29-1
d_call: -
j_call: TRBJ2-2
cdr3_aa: CSVEDSQGGSGELFF
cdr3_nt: TGCAGCGTTGAAGATAGTCAGGGAGGTTCCGGGGAGCTGTTTTTT

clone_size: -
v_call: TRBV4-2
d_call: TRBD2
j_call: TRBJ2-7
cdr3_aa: CASTGLAGGPSYEQYF
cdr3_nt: TGTGCCAGCACCGGACTAGCGGGAGGGCCCTCCTACGAGCAGTACTTC

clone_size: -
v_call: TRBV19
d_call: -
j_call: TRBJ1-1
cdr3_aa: CASSLEEGTEAFF
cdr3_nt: TGTGCCAGTAGTCTGGAGGAGGGAACTGAAGCTTTCTTT

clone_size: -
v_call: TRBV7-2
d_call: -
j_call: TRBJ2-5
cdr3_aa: CASSQSGTQYF
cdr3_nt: TGTGCCAGCAGCCAAAGTGGAACCCAGTACTTC

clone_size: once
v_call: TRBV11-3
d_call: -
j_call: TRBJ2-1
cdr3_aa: CASSIPLVNEQFF
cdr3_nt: TGTGCCAGCAGCATCCCACTAGTCAATGAGCAGTTCTTC

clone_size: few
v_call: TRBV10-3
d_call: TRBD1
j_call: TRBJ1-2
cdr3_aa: CAISEYRGYGYTF
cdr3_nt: TGTGCCATCAGTGAATACAGGGGGTATGGCTACACCTTC

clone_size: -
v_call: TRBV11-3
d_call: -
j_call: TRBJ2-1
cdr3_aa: CASSLTNEQFF
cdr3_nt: TGTGCCAGCAGTCTAACTAATGAGCAGTTCTTC

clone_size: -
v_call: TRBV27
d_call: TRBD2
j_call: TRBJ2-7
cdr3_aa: CASRAGTSGTYEQYF
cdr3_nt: TGTGCCAGCAGAGCCGGGACTAGCGGAACCTACGAGCAGTACTTC

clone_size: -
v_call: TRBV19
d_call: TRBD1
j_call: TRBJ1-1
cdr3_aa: CASTGTVNPSTEAFF
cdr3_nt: TGTGCCAGCACCGGGACAGTTAACCCGAGCACTGAAGCTTTCTTT

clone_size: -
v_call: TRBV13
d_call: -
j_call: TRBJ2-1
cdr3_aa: CASSTLSRSSYNEQFF
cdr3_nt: TGTGCCAGCAGCACACTCAGTCGGAGCTCCTACAATGAGCAGTTCTTC

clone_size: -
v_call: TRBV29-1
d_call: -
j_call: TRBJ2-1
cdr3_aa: CSVSSPGQSSGSYNEQFF
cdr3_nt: TGCAGCGTCTCCTCGCCGGGACAATCTAGTGGCTCCTACAATGAGCAGTTCTTC

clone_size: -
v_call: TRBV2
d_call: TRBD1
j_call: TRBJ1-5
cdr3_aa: CASRTGTGGVSNQPQHF
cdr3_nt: TGTGCCAGCAGGACCGGGACAGGGGGGGTTAGCAATCAGCCCCAGCATTTT

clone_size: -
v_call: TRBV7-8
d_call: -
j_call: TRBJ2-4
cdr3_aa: CASSLGPGRLAKNIQYF
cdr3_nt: TGTGCCAGCAGCTTAGGTCCAGGAAGACTAGCCAAAAACATTCAGTACTTC

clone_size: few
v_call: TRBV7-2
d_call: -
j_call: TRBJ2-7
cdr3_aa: CALGGSSYEQYF
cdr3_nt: TGTGCCTTGGGGGGCAGCTCCTACGAGCAGTACTTC

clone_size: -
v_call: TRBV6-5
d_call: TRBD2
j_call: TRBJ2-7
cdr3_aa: CASSPPGLAYEQYF
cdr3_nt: TGTGCCAGCAGTCCTCCGGGACTAGCCTACGAGCAGTACTTC

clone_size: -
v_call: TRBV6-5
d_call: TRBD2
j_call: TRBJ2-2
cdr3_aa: CASSYAGGPITGELFF
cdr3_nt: TGTGCCAGCAGTTACGCGGGAGGACCCATCACCGGGGAGCTGTTTTTT

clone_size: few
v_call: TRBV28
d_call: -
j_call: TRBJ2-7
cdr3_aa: CASQGQMKEEYF
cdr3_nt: TGTGCCAGCCAGGGTCAGATGAAAGAGGAGTACTTC

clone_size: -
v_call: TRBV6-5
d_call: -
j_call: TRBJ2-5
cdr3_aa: CASSLMVQETQYF
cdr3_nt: TGTGCCAGCAGTTTAATGGTACAAGAGACCCAGTACTTC

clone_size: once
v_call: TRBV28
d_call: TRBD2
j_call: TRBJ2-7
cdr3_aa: CASLTSGRALPYF
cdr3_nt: TGTGCCAGCTTAACTAGCGGGAGGGCCCTCCCGTACTTC

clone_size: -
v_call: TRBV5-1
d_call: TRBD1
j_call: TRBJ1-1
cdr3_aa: CASSLRTGRSMGTEAFF
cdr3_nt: TGCGCCAGCAGCCTAAGGACAGGGAGGTCCATGGGAACTGAAGCTTTCTTT

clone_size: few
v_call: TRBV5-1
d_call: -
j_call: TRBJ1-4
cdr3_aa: CASSPGRKDGEKLFF
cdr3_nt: TGCGCCAGCAGCCCGGGACGGAAGGACGGTGAAAAACTGTTTTTT

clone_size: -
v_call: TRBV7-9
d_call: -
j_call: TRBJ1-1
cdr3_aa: CASSSPPSTEAFF
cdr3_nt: TGTGCCAGCAGCTCCCCCCCAAGCACTGAAGCTTTCTTT

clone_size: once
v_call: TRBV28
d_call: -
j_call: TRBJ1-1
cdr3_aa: CASSFPDRTYTEAFF
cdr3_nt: TGTGCCAGCAGTTTTCCGGACAGAACTTACACTGAAGCTTTCTTT

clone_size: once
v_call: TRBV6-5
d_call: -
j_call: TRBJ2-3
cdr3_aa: CASREQGISTDTQYF
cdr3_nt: TGTGCCAGCAGGGAACAGGGTATTAGCACAGATACGCAGTATTTT

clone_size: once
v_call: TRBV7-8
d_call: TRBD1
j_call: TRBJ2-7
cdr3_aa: CASSLEYSDRGFSYEQYF
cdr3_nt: TGTGCCAGCAGCTTAGAATATAGTGACAGGGGATTCTCCTACGAGCAGTACTTC